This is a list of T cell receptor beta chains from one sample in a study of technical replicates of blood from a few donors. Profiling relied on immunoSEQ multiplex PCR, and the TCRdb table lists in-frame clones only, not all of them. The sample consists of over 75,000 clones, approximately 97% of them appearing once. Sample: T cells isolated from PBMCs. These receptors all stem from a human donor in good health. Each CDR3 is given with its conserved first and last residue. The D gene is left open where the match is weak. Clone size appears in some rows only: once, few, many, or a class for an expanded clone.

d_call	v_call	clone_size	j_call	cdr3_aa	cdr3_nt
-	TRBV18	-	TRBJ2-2	CASSLGSAGTGELFF	TGTGCCAGCTCACTGGGGAGTGCGGGCACCGGGGAGCTGTTTTTT
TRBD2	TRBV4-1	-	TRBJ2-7	CASSQPRSGGSSYEQYF	TGCGCCAGCAGCCAACCAAGAAGCGGGGGAAGCTCCTACGAGCAGTACTTC
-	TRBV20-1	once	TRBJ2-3	CSARERDTQYF	TGCAGTGCTAGGGAGCGGGATACGCAGTATTTT
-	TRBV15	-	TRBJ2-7	CATSSSPAEGYEQYF	TGTGCCACCAGCTCCAGCCCGGCGGAAGGCTACGAGCAGTACTTC
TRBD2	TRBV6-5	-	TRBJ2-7	CATSPSGYEQYF	TGTGCCACCTCTCCTAGCGGCTACGAGCAGTACTTC
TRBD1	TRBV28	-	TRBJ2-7	CASRRDRNYEQYF	TGTGCCAGCCGCCGGGACAGGAACTACGAGCAGTACTTC
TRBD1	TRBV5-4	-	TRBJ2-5	CAGTGGGSETQYF	TGTGCCGGAACAGGGGGTGGGTCGGAGACCCAGTACTTC
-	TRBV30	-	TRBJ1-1	CAWTRGDGPEAFF	TGTGCCTGGACTCGGGGGGACGGTCCTGAAGCTTTCTTT
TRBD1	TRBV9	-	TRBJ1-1	CASSVAGTGKGEAFF	TGTGCCAGCAGCGTAGCCGGGACAGGGAAGGGTGAAGCTTTCTTT
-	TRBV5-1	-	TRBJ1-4	CASSLAGWDEKLFF	TGCGCCAGCAGCTTGGCAGGTTGGGATGAAAAACTGTTTTTT